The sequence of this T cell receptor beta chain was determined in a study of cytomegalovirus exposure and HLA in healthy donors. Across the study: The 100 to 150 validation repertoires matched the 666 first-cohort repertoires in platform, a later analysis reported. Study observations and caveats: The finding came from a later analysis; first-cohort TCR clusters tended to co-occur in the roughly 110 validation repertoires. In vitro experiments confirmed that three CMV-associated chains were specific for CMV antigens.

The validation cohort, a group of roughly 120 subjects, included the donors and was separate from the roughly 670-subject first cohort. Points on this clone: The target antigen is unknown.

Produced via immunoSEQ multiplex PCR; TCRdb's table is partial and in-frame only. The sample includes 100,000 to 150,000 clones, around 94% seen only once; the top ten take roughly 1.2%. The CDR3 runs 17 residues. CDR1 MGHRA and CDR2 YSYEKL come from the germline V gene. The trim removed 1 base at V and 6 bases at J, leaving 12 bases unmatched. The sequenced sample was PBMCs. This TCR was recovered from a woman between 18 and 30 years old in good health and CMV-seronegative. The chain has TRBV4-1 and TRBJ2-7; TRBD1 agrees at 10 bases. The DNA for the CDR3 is TGCGCCAGCAGCCAAGTTGGCTATGGGGACAGGGGAGGCGAGCAGTACTTC. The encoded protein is CASSQVGYGDRGGEQYF.